These 25 T cell receptor beta chains share one sample of origin, sequenced in a study of T cells in Graves' hyperthyroidism and ophthalmopathy (dated by TCRdb to between 2018 and 2021). Libraries were prepared through multiplex PCR. Sequencing took place on an Illumina HiSeq 2000. The TCR beta CDR3 regions were amplified from the RNA transcripts. The first round of RT-PCR for the TCR CDR3 was performed with the HTBI primer set and the Qiagen OneStep RT-PCR kit. TCRdb applied fastp at Q25 and MiXCR to the public reads, then kept only in-frame beta chains. Duplicate CDR3 protein sequences are folded into a single record with the most common DNA and genes. In all, the sample holds about 740,000 distinct CDR3 sequences, and 12% to 15% of those were seen once. The ten biggest clones cover about a tenth of the sample. The sample was blood. Source of these receptors: a woman aged 18-35 years with Graves' hyperthyroidism.

This clonotype was seen a handful of times. This sequence joins TRBV6-1 and TRBJ2-7; 10 bases are a match to TRBD1. This CDR3 has 14 amino acids. Germline trimming cut 5 bases from V and 5 bases from J; bases unmatched to any gene: 6. Germline lookup yields CDR1 MNHNS and CDR2 SASEGT. The CDR3 DNA sequence: TGTGCCAGCAGTCCCGACAGGGGGCTCCACGAGCAGTACTTC. Its translation: CASSPDRGLHEQYF.

The chain links TRBV4-1 to TRBJ1-1, with D perhaps TRBD1 (5 bases). V lost 3 bases to trimming and J lost 1 base, with 15 bases between them. The CDR3 spans 16 residues. CDR1 and CDR2 (germline): MGHRA, YSYEKL. CDR3 amino acids: CASSHGATGGNTEAFF. The CDR3 region has the DNA TGCGCCAGCAGCCATGGGGCAACAGGTGGGAACACTGAAGCTTTCTTT.

This chain joins TRBV7-3 and TRBJ2-1, with 7 bases aligning to TRBD2. Trimming took 0 bases from V and 5 from J; bases not matched to a gene: 13. The CDR3 spans 18 residues. Germline CDR1 and CDR2: SGHTA and FQGTGA. CDR3 in amino acids: CASSLTHIPGTKNNEQFF. CDR3 nucleotide sequence: TGTGCCAGCAGCTTAACCCACATCCCCGGGACTAAAAACAATGAGCAGTTCTTC.

This clonotype was seen many times. This chain joins TRBV3-1 and TRBJ2-7; D remains ambiguous. Germline V gives CDR1 LGHDT, CDR2 YNNKEL (reference sequence). The CDR3 extends over 14 amino acids. The V and J ends lost 1 base and 2 bases respectively, with 9 bases between them. In DNA, the CDR3 is TGTGCCAGCAGCCAAGCCTTTCGGGCCTACGAGCAGTACTTC. Its protein is CASSQAFRAYEQYF.

This clonotype was seen at least ten times. CDR3: CASSSAGWETQYF. CDR3 sequence (DNA): TGTGCCAGCAGTTCCGCAGGTTGGGAGACCCAGTACTTC. The chain has TRBV6-1 and TRBJ2-5; no clear D gene. Germline V lookup: CDR1 MNHNS, CDR2 SASEGT. There are 13 residues in the CDR3. Trimming took off 5 bases at V and 5 bases at J, with 12 bases between the two ends.

This clonotype was counted many times. The chain links TRBV11-2 to TRBJ2-5; perhaps TRBD2 as D (5 bases). The CDR3 contains 14 residues. V lost 3 bases, J lost 1 base, and 9 bases lay in between. In germline, CDR1 is SGHAT, CDR2 FQNNGV. CDR3 DNA: TGTGCCAGCAGCTTGTCGGAGGTCCAAGAGACCCAGTACTTC. Protein sequence: CASSLSEVQETQYF.

This sequence joins TRBV28 and TRBJ2-7; 10 bases align to TRBD2. The last part of the DNA fits TRBJ2-1 better; the J call may be wrong. Germline V CDR1 and CDR2: MDHEN, SYDVKM. This CDR3 has 14 amino acids. In DNA, the CDR3 is TGTGCCAGCAGTTCGTCTAGCGGGAGCTACGAGCAGTTCTTC. Its protein product is CASSSSSGSYEQFF.

This clonotype was counted at least ten times. The chain carries TRBV20-1 and TRBJ2-7; weak D call: TRBD2 (5 bases). V dropped 0 bases and J dropped 3 bases, with 15 bases sitting between them. Germline lookup yields CDR1 DFQATT and CDR2 SNEGSKA (reference sequence). The CDR3 extends over 15 amino acids. The CDR3 spells CSARDRSGARYEQYF. The CDR3 coding sequence is TGCAGTGCTAGAGATCGGAGCGGAGCCCGCTACGAGCAGTACTTC.

There are many counts of this clonotype. The rearrangement joins TRBV11-2 to TRBJ2-5, with TRBD2 as a possible D gene (5 bases). V was pared by 3 bases and J by 0 bases, with 11 bases between. The CDR3 is made up of 15 amino acids. Germline CDR1 reads SGHAT; CDR2 reads FQNNGV. CDR3 protein: CASSFQRKYQETQYF. The CDR3 DNA follows: TGTGCCAGCAGCTTCCAGCGGAAGTACCAAGAGACCCAGTACTTC. Together with reference TRBV11-2 and TRBJ2-5, the CDR3 gives the full variable domain: EAGVAQSPRYKIIEKRQSVAFWCNPISGHATLYWYQQILGQGPKLLIQFQNNGVVDDSQLPKDRFSAERLKGVDSTLKIQPAKLEDSAVYLCASSFQRKYQETQYFGPGTRLLVL.

This clonotype was counted at least ten times. V usage is TRBV20-1 and J usage is TRBJ2-7, with D unresolved. V was trimmed by 3 bases and J by 4 bases, leaving 10 bases between them. The germline V gene encodes CDR1 DFQATT and CDR2 SNEGSKA (reference sequence). This CDR3 has 12 amino acids. CDR3 protein: CSASPGSYEQYF. CDR3 sequence (DNA): TGCAGTGCTAGCCCCGGGTCGTACGAGCAGTACTTC.

This clonotype occurred a few times. The junction shows a germline mismatch at one end, possibly a read error. This chain links TRBV13 with TRBJ1-1; 9 bases fit TRBD1. This CDR3 contains 17 residues. Germline V gene lookup returns CDR1 PRHDT and CDR2 FYEKMQ (reference sequence). In DNA, the CDR3 is TGTGCCAGCAGCCTCCTGCTCTCGACAGGGGGGGTAACTGAAGCTCTCTTT. It translates to CASSLLLSTGGVTEALF.

The chain recombines TRBV14 with TRBJ1-1, with D hard to call. Trimming left V 8 bases short and J 0 bases short, with 7 bases between. The CDR3 has 12 amino acids. CDR1 is SGHDN, CDR2 FVKESK, per germline. CDR3 DNA: TGTGCCAGCGCCAAGATGAACACTGAAGCTTTCTTT. It translates to CASAKMNTEAFF.

The rearrangement joins TRBV4-2 to TRBJ2-3; the match to TRBD1 covers 10 bases. With 1 base clipped from V and 3 bases from J, the junction kept 1 base outside the gene matches. The CDR3 length is 15 residues. Germline V gene lookup returns CDR1 LGHNA and CDR2 YNFKEQ. The CDR3 DNA reads TGTGCCAGCAGCCAAGGGACAGGGGGGACAGATACGCAGTATTTT. This gives the protein CASSQGTGGTDTQYF.

On this clonotype: A much larger clone differs by one base, so this may be a read error. V is TRBV30 and J is TRBJ1-1; 9 nucleotides match TRBD1. The germline V gene has CDR1 GTSNPN and CDR2 SVGIG (reference sequence). The CDR3 runs 15 residues. The CDR3 here is CACSRTGARGTEALF. CDR3 sequence (DNA): TGTGCCTGTTCTCGGACAGGGGCGAGGGGGACTGAAGCTCTCTTT.

This clonotype came up many times. The chain has TRBV5-5 and TRBJ2-1; 9 bases map to TRBD2. Trimming cost V 4 bases and J 5 bases; bases outside gene matches: 10. CDR3 length: 16 residues. Per the germline V gene, CDR1 is SGHKS and CDR2 is YYEKEE (reference sequence). CDR3 DNA: TGTGCCAGCAGCACCCGAGCGGGAGGAAACCACAATGAGCAGTTCTTC. The encoded protein is CASSTRAGGNHNEQFF.

Regarding this clonotype: This clone may be a read error of a much larger clone one base away. The chain has TRBV2 and TRBJ2-7; a weak D match, TRBD2 (5 bases). CDR1 and CDR2 from the germline V gene are SNHLY and FYNNEI. Trimming removed 5 bases from V and 7 bases from J, with 15 bases in between. The CDR3 extends over 13 amino acids. CDR3 in DNA: TGTGCCAGCAGTAATGACTACTACGATGAGCAGTACTTC. Its translation: CASSNDYYDEQYF.

This clonotype has just a few counts. CDR3 region: CASSYSEQGAGYTF. In nucleotides, the CDR3 is TGTGCCAGCAGTTACTCTGAACAGGGGGCCGGCTACACCTTC. The chain couples TRBV6-5 to TRBJ1-2, with 9 bases that match TRBD1. Trimming at V came to 0 bases and at J to 8 bases, leaving 4 bases not matched to a gene. The CDR3 is 14 amino acids. From germline, CDR1 is MNHEY and CDR2 SVGAGI.

This clonotype was detected many times. The chain carries TRBV5-5 and TRBJ2-3; D is unclear. Germline V lookup: CDR1 SGHKS, CDR2 YYEKEE (reference sequence). This CDR3 spans 13 amino acids. V was clipped by 1 base and J by 0 bases, with 3 bases between them. CDR3 nucleotides: TGTGCCAGCAGCTTGCAGAGCACAGATACGCAGTATTTT. It codes for CASSLQSTDTQYF.

This chain uses TRBV29-1 with TRBJ1-1; weak D call: TRBD1 (5 bases). Germline V gene data show CDR1 as SQVTM and CDR2 as ANQGSEA. CDR3 size: 11 residues. Trimming stripped 5 bases from V and 7 bases from J, with 11 bases between. The CDR3 region is CSVRKGFEAFF. CDR3 sequence (DNA): TGCAGCGTTCGAAAGGGGTTTGAAGCTTTCTTT.

This clonotype showed up many times. The rearrangement joins TRBV11-2 to TRBJ2-1; the D is unclear. CDR1 and CDR2 (germline): SGHAT, FQNNGV. V was shortened by 3 bases and J by 2 bases, with 8 bases between the two germline ends. The CDR3 runs to 14 residues. CDR3 coding DNA: TGTGCCAGCAGCTTCCAGTCCACCTACAATGAGCAGTTCTTC. Translating gives CASSFQSTYNEQFF.

This clonotype was observed at least ten times. V is TRBV30 and J is TRBJ2-7, with D uncertain. CDR1 is GTSNPN, CDR2 SVGIG, per germline (reference sequence). CDR3 length equals 13 residues. Trimming removed 3 bases at V and 0 bases at J, with 9 bases between. CDR3 in amino acids: CAWRDASSYEQYF. CDR3 in DNA: TGTGCCTGGAGAGACGCCAGCTCCTACGAGCAGTACTTC.

There are many counts of this clonotype. The CDR3 DNA reads as TGTGCCAGCAGCTTAAAGCGAGAGACCCAGTACTTC. This encodes CASSLKRETQYF. The rearrangement links TRBV13 to TRBJ2-5; no firm D call. Germline CDR1 is PRHDT and CDR2 is FYEKMQ (reference sequence). This CDR3 has 12 residues. With 2 bases removed from V and 4 bases from J, the gap between germline ends came to 5 bases.

This clonotype was observed many times. V gene TRBV2 combines with J gene TRBJ2-7; either TRBD1 or TRBD2 may supply D (5 bases each). The CDR3 spans 15 residues. The V gene's germline CDR1 is SNHLY and CDR2 FYNNEI. With 7 bases removed from V and 0 bases from J, the gap between germline ends came to 16 bases. CDR3 sequence (DNA): TGTGCCAGCAATGGGGGTTTTTCAACCTCCTACGAGCAGTACTTC. It translates to CASNGGFSTSYEQYF.

The sample holds a few counts of this clonotype. The V call is TRBV7-9, the J call TRBJ2-7; 7 positions match TRBD2. Trimming took 1 base from V and 4 from J; bases not matched to a gene: 7. CDR1 is SEHNR, CDR2 FQNEAQ, per germline (reference sequence). The CDR3 runs 15 residues. CDR3 DNA: TGTGCCAGCAGCTTAGACGCGGGAGTGGGTTACGAGCAGTACTTC. Translating it yields CASSLDAGVGYEQYF. The entire variable domain, with the rest obtained from reference TRBV7-9 and TRBJ2-7, is as follows: DTGVSQNPRHKITKRGQNVTFRCDPISEHNRLYWYRQTLGQGPEFLTYFQNEAQLEKSRLLSDRFSAERPKGSFSTLEIQRTEQGDSAMYLCASSLDAGVGYEQYFGPGTRLTVT.

This clonotype was detected many times. The chain joins TRBV3-1 to TRBJ2-1; TRBD2 agrees at 12 bases. The CDR3 contains 17 residues. Germline CDR1 LGHDT, CDR2 YNNKEL (reference sequence). V gave up 3 bases and J gave up 7 bases; unmatched junction bases: 10. Here the CDR3 DNA reads TGTGCCAGCAGCCATCTTATCCTAGCGGGAGGGAAGAATGAGCAGTTCTTC. This gives the protein CASSHLILAGGKNEQFF.